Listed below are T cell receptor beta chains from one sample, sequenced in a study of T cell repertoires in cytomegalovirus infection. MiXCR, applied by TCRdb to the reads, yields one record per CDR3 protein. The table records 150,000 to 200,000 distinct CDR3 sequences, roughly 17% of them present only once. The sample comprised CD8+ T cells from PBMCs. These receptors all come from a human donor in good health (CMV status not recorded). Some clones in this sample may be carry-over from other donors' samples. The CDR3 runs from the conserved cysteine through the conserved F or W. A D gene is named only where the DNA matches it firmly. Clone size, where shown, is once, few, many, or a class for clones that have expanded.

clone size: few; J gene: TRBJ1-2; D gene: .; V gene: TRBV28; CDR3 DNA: TGTGCCAGCAGTTTAAACTATGGCTACACCTTC; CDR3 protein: CASSLNYGYTF
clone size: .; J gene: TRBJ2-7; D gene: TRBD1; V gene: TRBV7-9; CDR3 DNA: TGTGCCAGCAGCTCAGAGACAGGGATTACCTACGAGCAGTACTTC; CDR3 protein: CASSSETGITYEQYF
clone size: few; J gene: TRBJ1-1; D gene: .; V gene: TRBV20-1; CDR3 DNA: TGCAGTGCTCCCCGGGTTAGGGCGAACACTGAAGCTTTCTTT; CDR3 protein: CSAPRVRANTEAFF
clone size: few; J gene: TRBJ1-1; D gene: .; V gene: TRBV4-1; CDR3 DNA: TGCGCCAGCAGCCATGGACCGGACGGATCGAACACTGAAGCTTTCTTT; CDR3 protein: CASSHGPDGSNTEAFF
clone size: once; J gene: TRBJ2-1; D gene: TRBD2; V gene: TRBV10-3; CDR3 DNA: TGTGCCATCAGTGGGGTTAGCGGGAGTTCGGATGAGCAGTTCTTC; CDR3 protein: CAISGVSGSSDEQFF
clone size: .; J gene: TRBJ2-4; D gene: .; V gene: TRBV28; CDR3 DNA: TGTGCCAGCAGTTTTGATGCGGGATCAGCCAAAAACATTCAGTACTTC; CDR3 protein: CASSFDAGSAKNIQYF
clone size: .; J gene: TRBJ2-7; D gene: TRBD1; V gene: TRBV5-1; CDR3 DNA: TGCGCCAGCAGCCCCGTCCCGGGACAGAGCTTGGGTTCTCCCTACGAGCAGTACTTC; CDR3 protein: CASSPVPGQSLGSPYEQYF
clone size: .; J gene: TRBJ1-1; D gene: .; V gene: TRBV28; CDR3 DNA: TGTGCCAGCAGTAAATACCGGATGAACACTGAAGCTTTCTTT; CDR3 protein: CASSKYRMNTEAFF
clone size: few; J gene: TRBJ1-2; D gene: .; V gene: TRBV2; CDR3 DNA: TGTGCCACCCAGGGCACTACTGACAGAGTCTATGGCTACACCTTC; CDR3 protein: CATQGTTDRVYGYTF
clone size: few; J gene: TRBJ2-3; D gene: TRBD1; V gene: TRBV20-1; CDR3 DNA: TGCAGTGCACAGGGGGGTGATACGCAGTATTTT; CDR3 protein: CSAQGGDTQYF
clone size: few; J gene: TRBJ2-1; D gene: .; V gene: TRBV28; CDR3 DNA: TGTGCCAGCAGCCTTTGGGGCGGCGAGCAGTTCTTC; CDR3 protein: CASSLWGGEQFF
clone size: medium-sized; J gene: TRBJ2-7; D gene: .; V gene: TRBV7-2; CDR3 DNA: TGTGCCAGCAGCCCCCCGGGGGGCCTTTCCTACGAGCAGTACTTC; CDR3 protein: CASSPPGGLSYEQYF
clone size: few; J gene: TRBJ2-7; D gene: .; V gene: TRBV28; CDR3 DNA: TGTGCCAGCAGAGACAGCGACTACGAGCAGTACTTC; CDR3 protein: CASRDSDYEQYF
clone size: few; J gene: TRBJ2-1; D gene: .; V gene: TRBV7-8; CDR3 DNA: TGTGCCAGCACCCGAGGGCCGAGGGGCGGGTTTTCCTACAATGAGCAGTTCTTC; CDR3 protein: CASTRGPRGGFSYNEQFF
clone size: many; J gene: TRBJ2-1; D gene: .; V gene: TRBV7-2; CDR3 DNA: TGTGCCAGCAGCTTAGAACCCGATGAGCAGTTCTTC; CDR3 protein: CASSLEPDEQFF
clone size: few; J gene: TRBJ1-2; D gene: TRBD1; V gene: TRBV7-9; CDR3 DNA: TGTGCCAGCAGCTTAGAGCCGGGACAGTCCTATGGCTACACCTTC; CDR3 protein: CASSLEPGQSYGYTF
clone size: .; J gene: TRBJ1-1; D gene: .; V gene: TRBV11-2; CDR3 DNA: TGTGCCAGCAGCTCCCCCAGGGGCAGGAGGATGAACACTGAAGCTTTCTTT; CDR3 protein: CASSSPRGRRMNTEAFF
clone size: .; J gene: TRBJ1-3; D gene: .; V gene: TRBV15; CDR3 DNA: TGTGCCACCCAGCTAGGAAACACCATATATTTT; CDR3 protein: CATQLGNTIYF
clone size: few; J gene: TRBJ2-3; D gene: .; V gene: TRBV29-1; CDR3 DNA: TGCAGCGTTGATAGGCGGGGGCCTAGCACAGATACGCAGTATTTT; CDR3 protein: CSVDRRGPSTDTQYF
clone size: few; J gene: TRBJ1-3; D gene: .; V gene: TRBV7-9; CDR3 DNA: TGTGCCAGCAGCGCCCACGGTGAAAACACCATATATTTT; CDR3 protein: CASSAHGENTIYF
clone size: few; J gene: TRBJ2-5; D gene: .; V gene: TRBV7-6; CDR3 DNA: TGTGCCAGCAGCTTAAGGCTAGCTGAGGAGACCCAGTACTTC; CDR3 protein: CASSLRLAEETQYF
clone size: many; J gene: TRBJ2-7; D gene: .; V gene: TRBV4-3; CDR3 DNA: TGCGCCAGCAGCCAAGATCGGCAGTACTACGAGCAGTACTTC; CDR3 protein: CASSQDRQYYEQYF
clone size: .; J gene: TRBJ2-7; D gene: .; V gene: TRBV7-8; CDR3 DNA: TGTGCCAGCAGCTTAGTAGACCACGAGCAGTACTTC; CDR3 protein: CASSLVDHEQYF
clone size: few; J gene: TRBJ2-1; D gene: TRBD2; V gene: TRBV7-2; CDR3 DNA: TGTGCCAGCAGCCCCCCCCGGACTAGCGGGAGACCTGAGCAGTTCTTC; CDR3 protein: CASSPPRTSGRPEQFF
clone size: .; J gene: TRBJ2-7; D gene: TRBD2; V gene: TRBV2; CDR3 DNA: TGTGCCAGCAGAACTAGCGTCTCCTACGAGCAGTACTTC; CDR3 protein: CASRTSVSYEQYF
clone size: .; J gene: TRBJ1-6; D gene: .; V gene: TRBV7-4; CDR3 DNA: TGTGCCAGCAGCTTCCCTAGGGCGACCGGAGATTCACCCCTCCACTTT; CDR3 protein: CASSFPRATGDSPLHF
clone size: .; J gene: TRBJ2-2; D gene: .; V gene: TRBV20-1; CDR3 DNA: TGCAGTGCTAGAGATGACGACGGGAACACCGGGGAGCTGTTTTTT; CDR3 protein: CSARDDDGNTGELFF
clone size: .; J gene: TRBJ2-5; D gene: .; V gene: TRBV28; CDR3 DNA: TGTGCCAGTGCCCTTCGGGCGCAAGAGACCCAGTACTTC; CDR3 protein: CASALRAQETQYF
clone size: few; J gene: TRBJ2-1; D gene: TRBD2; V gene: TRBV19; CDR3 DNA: TGTGCCAGTAGTATTAGGCTAGCGGAGTCAGCAGGGCAGTTCTTC; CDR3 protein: CASSIRLAESAGQFF
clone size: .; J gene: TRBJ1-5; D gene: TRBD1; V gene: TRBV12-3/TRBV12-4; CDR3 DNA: TGTGCCAGCAGGGGGACAGGGGGCTTTGATCAGCCCCAGCATTTT; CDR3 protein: CASRGTGGFDQPQHF
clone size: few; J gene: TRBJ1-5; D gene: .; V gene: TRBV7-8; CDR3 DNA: TGTGCCAGCAGCTTAGGAGGTACAGCCGATAGCAATCAGCCCCAGCATTTT; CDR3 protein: CASSLGGTADSNQPQHF
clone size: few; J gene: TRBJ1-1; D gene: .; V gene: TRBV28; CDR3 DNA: TGTGGTATCTCGCGCCGCACTGAAGCTTTCTTT; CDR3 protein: CGISRRTEAFF
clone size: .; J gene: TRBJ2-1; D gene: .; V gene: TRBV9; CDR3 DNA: TGTGCCAGCACAGGTAGGGGCAATGAGCAGTTCTTC; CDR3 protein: CASTGRGNEQFF
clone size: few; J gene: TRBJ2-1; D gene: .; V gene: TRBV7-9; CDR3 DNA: TGTGCCAGCAGCCGAGACCCTCCGGGACGAAGCTCCTACAATGAGCAGTTCTTC; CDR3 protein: CASSRDPPGRSSYNEQFF
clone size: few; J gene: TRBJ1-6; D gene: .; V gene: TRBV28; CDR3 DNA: TGTGCCAGCAGTTTTTACAGGTCGTGGATCTCACCCCTCCACTTT; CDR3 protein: CASSFYRSWISPLHF
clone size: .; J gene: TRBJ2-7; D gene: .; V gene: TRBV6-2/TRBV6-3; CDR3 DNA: TGTGCCAGCAGTTACACCGACGAAGAGCAGTACTTC; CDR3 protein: CASSYTDEEQYF
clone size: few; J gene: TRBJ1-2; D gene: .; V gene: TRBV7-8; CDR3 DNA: TGTGCCAGCAGCTCGGTCGTCGATCCGGGAATTTATGGCTACACCTTC; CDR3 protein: CASSSVVDPGIYGYTF
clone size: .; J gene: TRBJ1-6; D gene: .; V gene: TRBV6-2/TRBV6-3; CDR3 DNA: TGTGCCATCTTGCCGGGGGCTGGCTATAATTCACCCCTCCACTTT; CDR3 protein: CAILPGAGYNSPLHF
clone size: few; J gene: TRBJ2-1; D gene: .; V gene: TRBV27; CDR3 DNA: TGTGCCAGCACCGGGATTTACAATGAGCAGTTCTTC; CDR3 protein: CASTGIYNEQFF
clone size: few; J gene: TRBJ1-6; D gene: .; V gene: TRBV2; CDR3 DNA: TGTGCCAGCAGTGGGGGGCCTAGCTCCTATAATTCACCCCTCCACTTT; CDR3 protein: CASSGGPSSYNSPLHF
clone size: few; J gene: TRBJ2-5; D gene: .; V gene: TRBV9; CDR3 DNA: TGTGCCAGCAGCGCCCCTGTCGGGGGCCAAGAGACCCAGTACTTC; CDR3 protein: CASSAPVGGQETQYF
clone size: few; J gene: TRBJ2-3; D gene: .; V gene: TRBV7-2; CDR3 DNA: TGTGCCAGCAGCTTCAATCCGGGTAGCGCAGATACGCAGTATTTT; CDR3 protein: CASSFNPGSADTQYF
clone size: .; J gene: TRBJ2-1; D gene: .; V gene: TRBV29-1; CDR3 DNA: TGCAGCGTTGAGTGGCGGAGCTCCTACAATGAGCAGTTCTTC; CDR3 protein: CSVEWRSSYNEQFF